This TCR beta chain was sequenced for a study of shared clonotypes between healthy human individuals. Deep-level assay runs were performed. Produced via immunoSEQ multiplex PCR; TCRdb's table is partial and in-frame only. Of more than 1,200,000 clones in the sample, 98% were seen once. On this clone itself: Its antigen is not identified.

The CDR3 has 16 residues. From germline, CDR1 is SGDLS and CDR2 YYNGEE. V lost 0 bases to trimming and J lost 3 bases; unmatched junction nucleotides: 3. Study findings and constraints: Measured sharing among donors was expected to vary with sequencing depth. Sharing across four donors was highest in naive CD4 (around 5%) and lowest in memory CD8 (roughly 0.4%).

This chain connects TRBV9 to TRBJ2-7; 13 bases match TRBD2. The TCR sequence derives from a man aged 30 to 45 in good health. The specimen sequenced was naive CD4+ T cells sorted from blood. Subset reported: CD45RA+ positively selected. The CDR3 protein is CASSVGTSGSLYEQYF. CDR3 nucleotide sequence: TGTGCCAGCAGCGTAGGGACTAGCGGGAGTCTCTACGAGCAGTACTTC. Using reference TRBV9 and TRBJ2-7 for the parts outside the CDR3, the full variable domain is DSGVTQTPKHLITATGQRVTLRCSPRSGDLSVYWYQQSLDQGLQFLIQYYNGEERAKGNILERFSAQQFPDLHSELNLSSLELGDSALYFCASSVGTSGSLYEQYFGPGTRLTVT.